The 5 T cell receptor beta chains listed next were all sequenced from one sample in a study of T cell changes during pregnancy in multiple sclerosis. Here immunoSEQ multiplex PCR was the method, and the copy in TCRdb shows in-frame clones only, minus some. Here the sample spans about 40,000 clones, roughly 90% being singletons. Sample: CD8+ T cells from peripheral blood mononuclear cells, taken before pregnancy. The receptors were sampled from a female donor with multiple sclerosis, enrolled in a pregnancy study.

V usage is TRBV19 and J usage is TRBJ2-1, with 7 bases identical to TRBD2. This CDR3 is 17 amino acids long. The ends lost 3 bases at V and 2 bases at J; junction bases unmatched: 10. Germline lookup yields CDR1 LNHDA and CDR2 SQIVND (reference sequence). The CDR3 loop reads CASSIVPLAAAYNEQFF. CDR3 DNA: TGTGCCAGTAGTATCGTCCCCCTAGCGGCAGCCTACAATGAGCAGTTCTTC.

The chain has TRBV30 and TRBJ1-1; D is unresolved. CDR1 and CDR2 (germline): GTSNPN, SVGIG (reference sequence). V was cut by 4 bases and J by 1 base, with 7 bases left in between. The CDR3 loop spans 12 amino acids. CDR3 in DNA: TGTGCCTGGACAGTCCAGAACACTGAAGCTTTCTTT. It translates to CAWTVQNTEAFF.

This clone was recorded at least ten times. The V and J genes are TRBV19 and TRBJ2-7; TRBD2 might be the D (6 bases). The CDR3 covers 12 residues. Trimming pared 8 bases from V and 5 bases from J, leaving 13 bases between. Germline CDR1 and CDR2: LNHDA and SQIVND (reference sequence). CDR3 loop: CASGKTSNEQYF. The CDR3 DNA is TGTGCCAGTGGAAAAACTAGCAACGAGCAGTACTTC.

The rearrangement joins TRBV10-3 to TRBJ2-1, with TRBD2 matching over 7 bases. With 7 bases clipped from V and 6 bases from J, the junction kept 9 bases outside the gene matches. This CDR3 is 14 amino acids long. CDR1 is ENHRY and CDR2 is SYGVKD in the germline V gene. The CDR3, as DNA: TGTGCCATCATGAGCGGGACTGAGGTCAATGAGCAGTTCTTC. Protein: CAIMSGTEVNEQFF.

The J gene is TRBJ2-1, the V gene TRBV27; D is possibly TRBD1 (6 bases). V dropped 3 bases and J dropped 4 bases, with 13 bases sitting between them. The CDR3 is 15 amino acids. Per germline, CDR1 MNHEY and CDR2 SMNVEV (reference sequence). CDR3 protein: CASSFATGKYNEQFF. DNA of the CDR3: TGTGCCAGCAGTTTCGCGACAGGAAAATACAATGAGCAGTTCTTC.